The T cell receptor beta chain described here comes from a study of T-cell memory formation after mild COVID-19. Study summary: Largely donor-specific sequence clusters came from two donors.

TCRdb re-called the 5' RACE reads through MiXCR, storing one row per CDR3 protein. The sample lists about 170,000 distinct CDR3 sequences, 10% to 15% occurring once. This clonotype was observed a few times. Its antigen is unknown. CDR3 length: 14 residues. Germline V CDR1 and CDR2: SGHRS, YFSETQ. After removal of 6 bases from V and 2 bases from J, the junction contained 6 bases not matched to a gene. Study-wide findings and caveats: Pre-infection memory held some responding clones, suggesting pre-existing cross-reactive T cells responded. Clones shrinking from day 15 to 85 showed even CD4/CD8 mixes; later expanders tilted CD4+.

This TCR was recovered from a young man who had mild COVID-19 (a few samples of this study predate the infection). Cell type and time point are not known. This sequence joins TRBV5-1 and TRBJ2-3; 7 nucleotides match TRBD2. The source material was PBMCs or a T cell subset sorted from them (not recorded which). The CDR3 region is CASTVTSHTDTQYF. In nucleotides, the CDR3 is TGCGCCAGCACCGTGACTAGCCACACAGATACGCAGTATTTT.